These 17 T cell receptor beta chains were sequenced from one sample in a study of T cells in Graves' hyperthyroidism and ophthalmopathy. TCR beta CDR3 sequences were amplified from RNA transcripts. In the first-round RT-PCR of the TCR CDR3, the HTBI primer set was used. TCRdb reprocessed the multiplex PCR reads with MiXCR, giving one entry per CDR3 protein. The sample includes roughly 100,000 distinct CDR3 sequences, 40% to 50% of them seen just once. The specimen was blood. The origin of the receptors is a man aged 35 to 55 with Graves' hyperthyroidism.

This clonotype was seen many times. The V call is TRBV2, the J call TRBJ2-3; D is unresolved. The CDR3 contains 19 residues. CDR1 is SNHLY, CDR2 FYNNEI, per germline. The germline V and J ends were trimmed by 3 bases and 2 bases, with 24 bases remaining between them. CDR3 DNA sequence: TGTGCCAGCAGTGAGATGGATTTTTACACGACTCAGGCCACAGATACGCAGTATTTT. Encoded protein: CASSEMDFYTTQATDTQYF.

The DNA for the CDR3 is TGTGCCAGCAGTCCCCTCGGGCGGGGATTTGGAAACACCATATATTTT. This codes for CASSPLGRGFGNTIYF. The V call is TRBV28, the J call TRBJ1-3; D remains unclear. V dropped 5 bases and J dropped 3 bases, with 17 bases sitting between them. Germline V gene lookup returns CDR1 MDHEN and CDR2 SYDVKM. The CDR3 is 16 residues long.

To note about this clonotype: Here the CDR3 omits its conserved ending phenylalanine or tryptophan, so a read error is the likely source. The chain employs TRBV7-6 and TRBJ2-1; D not resolved. Deletions cut 8 bases from V and 8 bases from J, with 13 bases between. CDR1 and CDR2 (germline): SGHVS, FNYEAQ. The CDR3 contains 12 residues. The CDR3 spells CASSGWYDEQFL. Written as DNA, the CDR3 is TGTGCCAGCTCCGGTTGGTACGATGAGCAGTTCCTC.

The V call is TRBV2, the J call TRBJ1-6; 7 bases match TRBD1. The CDR3 length is 15 residues. CDR1 is SNHLY, CDR2 FYNNEI, per germline. V was pared by 6 bases and J by 8 bases, with 10 bases of the junction left unmatched. The CDR3: CASSQGTVQDSPLHF. The CDR3 DNA is TGTGCCAGCAGCCAAGGGACAGTACAAGATTCACCCCTCCACTTT.

This chain joins TRBV18 and TRBJ2-1; D gene uncertain. From germline, CDR1 is KGHSH and CDR2 LQKENI. V was shortened by 8 bases and J by 1 base, with 9 bases between the two germline ends. The CDR3 length is 13 residues. The CDR3 nucleotides are TGTGCCAGCCCGGCTGCGTCCTACAATGAGCAGTTCTTC. It codes for CASPAASYNEQFF.

Details on this clonotype: Because it lacks the conserved phenylalanine or tryptophan at the end, this CDR3 is likely a read error. V and J are TRBV30 and TRBJ2-7; no reliable D call. The CDR3 covers 14 residues. V dropped 0 bases and J dropped 4 bases, with 13 bases sitting between them. The germline V gene encodes CDR1 GTSNPN and CDR2 SVGIG (reference sequence). The CDR3 spells CAWSVRVLAYEQYL. The CDR3 nucleotides read TGTGCCTGGAGTGTACGCGTTCTCGCGTACGAGCAGTACCTC.

This clonotype has ten or more counts. The rearrangement joins TRBV5-5 to TRBJ1-1; possible D gene TRBD1, 5 bases. Germline V CDR1 and CDR2: SGHKS, YYEKEE (reference sequence). This CDR3 has 11 amino acids. V lost 4 bases to trimming and J lost 11 bases, with 12 bases between them. DNA for the CDR3: TGTGCCAGCAGCCGTGGAGAGGGGGCTTTCTTT. Translation gives CASSRGEGAFF.

As concerns this clonotype: At one of its ends the junction is not consistent with the germline gene, which may arise from a read error. The V call is TRBV7-3, the J call TRBJ2-2, with 9 bases matching TRBD1. This CDR3 has 14 amino acids. Germline lookup yields CDR1 SGHTA and CDR2 FQGTGA. CDR3 loop: CANSRDRASGGLFF. In DNA, the CDR3 is TGTGCCAACAGTAGGGACAGGGCATCCGGGGGGCTGTTTTTT. Full variable domain (remainder filled in from reference TRBV7-3 and TRBJ2-2): GAGVSQTPSNKVTEKGKYVELRCDPISGHTALYWYRQSLGQGPEFLIYFQGTGAADDSGLPNDRFFAVRPEGSVSTLKIQRTERGDSAVYLCANSRDRASGGLFFGEGSRLTVL.

This clonotype was seen many times. V and J are TRBV9 and TRBJ1-4; maybe TRBD1 (5 bases). Germline V gene sequence: CDR1 SGDLS, CDR2 YYNGEE. CDR3 length equals 13 residues. The V gene lost 4 bases and the J gene lost 8 bases, with 12 bases spanning the gap. CDR3 sequence reads: CASSPPRGEKLFF. The CDR3 DNA is TGTGCCAGCAGCCCGCCCCGGGGGGAAAAACTGTTTTTT.

This clonotype was observed a few times. V usage is TRBV5-1 and J usage is TRBJ2-3; the match to TRBD2 covers 9 bases. The V gene's germline CDR1 is SGHRS and CDR2 YFSETQ. V gave up 0 bases and J gave up 3 bases; unmatched junction bases: 14. This CDR3 is 19 amino acids long. CDR3 loop: CASSLVPSGAGGLTDTQYF. CDR3 DNA: TGCGCCAGCAGCTTGGTTCCTTCGGGCGCGGGGGGGCTGACAGATACGCAGTATTTT.

This clonotype was counted ten times or more. The chain combines TRBV11-2 with TRBJ1-4; unclear D gene. Looked up from germline, CDR1 is SGHAT and CDR2 is FQNNGV. Trimming removed 2 bases at V and 7 bases at J, with 8 bases between. This CDR3 is 13 amino acids long. CDR3 protein: CASSLPESEKLFF. For the CDR3, the DNA is TGTGCCAGCAGCTTACCAGAGTCTGAAAAACTGTTTTTT. Using reference TRBV11-2 and TRBJ1-4 for the parts outside the CDR3, the full variable domain is EAGVAQSPRYKIIEKRQSVAFWCNPISGHATLYWYQQILGQGPKLLIQFQNNGVVDDSQLPKDRFSAERLKGVDSTLKIQPAKLEDSAVYLCASSLPESEKLFFGSGTQLSVL.

This clonotype showed up many times. The chain links TRBV5-1 to TRBJ1-1; no firm D call. CDR1 is SGHRS and CDR2 is YFSETQ in the germline V gene. The V gene lost 0 bases and the J gene lost 1 base, with 7 bases spanning the gap. The CDR3 is made up of 14 amino acids. The CDR3 loop is CASSLEEGNTEAFF. CDR3 DNA sequence: TGCGCCAGCAGCTTGGAGGAGGGGAACACTGAAGCTTTCTTT.

The chain combines TRBV10-3 with TRBJ1-2; tentatively, D is TRBD1 (5 bases). CDR3 size: 13 residues. Germline V gives CDR1 ENHRY, CDR2 SYGVKD. V was shortened by 5 bases and J by 1 base, with 8 bases between the two germline ends. The CDR3 DNA reads TGTGCCATCAGTCCCGACAGTAACTATGGCTACACCTTC. This gives the protein CAISPDSNYGYTF.

V usage is TRBV24-1 and J usage is TRBJ2-7, with a possible D match to TRBD2 (7 bases). V was cut by 0 bases and J by 9 bases, with 11 bases left in between. The length of the CDR3 is 13 residues. CDR1 KGHDR and CDR2 SFDVKD come from the germline V gene. CDR3 loop: CATSDLKRGGQYF. The CDR3 DNA reads as TGTGCCACCAGTGATTTGAAAAGGGGGGGGCAGTACTTC.

This clonotype was counted at least ten times. This chain joins TRBV10-1 and TRBJ1-3; the D gene is possibly TRBD1 (5 bases). Germline loops: CDR1 WNHNN, CDR2 SYGVQD (reference sequence). This CDR3 spans 20 amino acids. V was pared by 7 bases and J by 0 bases, with 28 bases between. CDR3 DNA sequence: TGCGCCAGCAATGGGAGAGTCGCACCAAGGGGCCGGAACTCTGGAAACACCATATATTTT. It translates to CASNGRVAPRGRNSGNTIYF.

The chain couples TRBV7-2 to TRBJ2-7; 8 positions agree with TRBD1. The germline CDR1 and CDR2 sequences are SGHTA and FQGNSA. The CDR3 sequence is 17 residues long. The ends lost 1 base at V and 0 bases at J; junction bases unmatched: 8. The CDR3 loop is CASSLDLGTGSSYEQYF. Here the CDR3 DNA reads TGTGCCAGCAGCTTAGATTTGGGGACAGGTAGCTCCTACGAGCAGTACTTC.

Of note for this clonotype: This could be a read error, since a much larger clone is one nucleotide away. CDR3 sequence: CASSPGPFYYEQYF. CDR3 sequence (DNA): TGTGCCAGCAGCCCCGGACCGTTCTATTACGAGCAGTACTTC. This sequence joins TRBV6-9 and TRBJ2-7; D not certain. Germline assignment: CDR1 MNHGY and CDR2 SVAAGI. The CDR3 spans 14 residues. V shed 6 bases and J shed 4 bases, with 16 bases lying between them.